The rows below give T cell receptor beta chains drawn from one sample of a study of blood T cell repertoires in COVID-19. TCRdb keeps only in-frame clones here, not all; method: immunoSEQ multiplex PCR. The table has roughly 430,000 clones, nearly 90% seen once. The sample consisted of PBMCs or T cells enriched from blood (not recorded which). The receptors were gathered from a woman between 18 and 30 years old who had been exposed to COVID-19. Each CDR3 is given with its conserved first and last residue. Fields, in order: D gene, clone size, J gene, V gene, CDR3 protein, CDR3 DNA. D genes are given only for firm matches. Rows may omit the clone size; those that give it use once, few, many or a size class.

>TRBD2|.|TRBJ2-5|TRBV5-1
CASSFRTSGGPETQYF
TGCGCCAGCAGCTTCCGGACTAGCGGGGGCCCAGAGACCCAGTACTTC
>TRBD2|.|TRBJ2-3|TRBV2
CASSPRLAGGVGTDTQYF
TGTGCCAGCAGTCCTCGACTAGCGGGGGGGGTTGGCACAGATACGCAGTATTTT
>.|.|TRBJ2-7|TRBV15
CATSGRDSGRYEQYF
TGTGCCACCAGCGGCCGGGACAGCGGGAGATACGAGCAGTACTTC
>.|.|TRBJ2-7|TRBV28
CASSLVGAYEQYF
TGTGCCAGCAGTTTGGTAGGGGCCTACGAGCAGTACTTC
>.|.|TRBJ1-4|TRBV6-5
CASSYSLGAGNEKLFF
TGTGCCAGCAGTTACTCGCTGGGGGCGGGTAATGAAAAACTGTTTTTT
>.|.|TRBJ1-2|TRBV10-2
CASSEVYSFYGYTF
TGCGCCAGCAGTGAAGTTTACAGCTTCTATGGCTACACCTTC
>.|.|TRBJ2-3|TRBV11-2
CASSSITDTQYF
TGTGCCAGCAGCTCTATTACAGATACGCAGTATTTT
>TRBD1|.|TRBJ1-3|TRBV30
CAWGQVYSGNTIYF
TGTGCCTGGGGACAGGTCTACTCTGGAAACACCATATATTTT
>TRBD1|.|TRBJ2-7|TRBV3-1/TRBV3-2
CASSQTPSTGSEQYF
TGTGCCAGCAGCCAGACCCCTTCGACAGGGTCCGAGCAGTACTTC
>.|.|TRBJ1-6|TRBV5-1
CASSPIQGSGSPLHF
TGCGCCAGCAGCCCGATACAGGGTTCTGGCTCACCCCTCCACTTT
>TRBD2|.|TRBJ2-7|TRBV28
CASSSPTSGLREQYF
TGTGCCAGCAGTAGCCCGACTAGCGGCCTGCGCGAGCAGTACTTC
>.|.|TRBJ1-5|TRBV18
CASSSDRIGQPQHF
TGTGCCAGCTCATCCGACAGAATCGGTCAGCCCCAGCATTTT
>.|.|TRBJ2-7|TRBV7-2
CASSLVLNYGGADSYEQYF
TGTGCCAGCAGCTTAGTTCTTAACTACGGCGGGGCCGATTCCTACGAGCAGTACTTC
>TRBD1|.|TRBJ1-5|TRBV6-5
CASSPRDRVFQPQHF
TGTGCCAGCAGTCCCCGGGACAGGGTATTTCAGCCCCAGCATTTT
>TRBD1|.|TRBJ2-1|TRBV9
CASSVGQPDDEQFF
TGTGCCAGCAGCGTGGGACAGCCAGACGATGAGCAGTTCTTC
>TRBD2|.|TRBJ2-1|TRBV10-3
CAISEPSGTSGRVPYNEQFF
TGTGCCATCAGTGAGCCTTCCGGGACTAGCGGGAGGGTCCCTTACAATGAGCAGTTCTTC
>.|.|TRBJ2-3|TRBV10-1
CASSLGGGTDTQYF
TGCGCCAGCAGCCTCGGCGGAGGCACAGATACGCAGTATTTT
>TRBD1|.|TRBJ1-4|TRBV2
CASKGQGVANEKLFF
TGTGCCAGCAAAGGTCAGGGGGTGGCTAATGAAAAACTGTTTTTT
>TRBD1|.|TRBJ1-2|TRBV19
CASTLGQGGGYTF
TGTGCCAGTACCCTAGGACAGGGCGGAGGCTACACCTTC
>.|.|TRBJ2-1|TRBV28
CASSPTLVSGYNEQFF
TGTGCCAGCAGCCCAACCCTCGTTAGCGGCTACAATGAGCAGTTCTTC
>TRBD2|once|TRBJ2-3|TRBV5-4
CASSPRTLAASPRNTQYF
TGTGCCAGCAGCCCCCGGACCCTAGCGGCTTCCCCCCGAAATACGCAGTATTTT
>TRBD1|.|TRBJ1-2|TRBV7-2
CASSLEGGRAYGYTF
TGTGCCAGCAGCTTAGAAGGGGGCAGGGCCTATGGCTACACCTTC
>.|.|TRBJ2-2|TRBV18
CASSPGASGELFF
TGTGCCAGCTCACCTGGGGCGTCCGGGGAGCTGTTTTTT
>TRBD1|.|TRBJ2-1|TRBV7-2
CASSTEGAPGKGNNEQFF
TGTGCCAGCAGCACCGAGGGGGCTCCAGGGAAGGGCAACAATGAGCAGTTCTTC
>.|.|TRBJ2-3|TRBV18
CASSRSSADTQYF
TGTGCCAGCTCACGGAGTTCCGCAGATACGCAGTATTTT
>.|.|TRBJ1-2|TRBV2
CASRTQGNYGYTF
TGTGCCAGCAGGACACAGGGAAACTATGGCTACACCTTC
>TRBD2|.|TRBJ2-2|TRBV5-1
CASSEGLAGTLTQNTGELFF
TGCGCCAGCAGCGAGGGACTAGCGGGAACACTTACACAGAACACCGGGGAGCTGTTTTTT
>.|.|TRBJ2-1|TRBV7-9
CASSFPRAGLGEQFF
TGTGCCAGCAGTTTCCCTCGGGCGGGATTAGGTGAGCAGTTCTTC
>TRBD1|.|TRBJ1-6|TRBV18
CASSPGGGWSSPLHF
TGTGCCAGCTCCCCCGGAGGGGGCTGGAGTTCACCCCTCCACTTT
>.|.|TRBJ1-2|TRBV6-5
CASSFYRDQGYTF
TGTGCCAGCAGTTTTTACAGGGATCAAGGCTACACCTTC
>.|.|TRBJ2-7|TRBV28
CASRSPEGSSYEQYF
TGTGCCAGCAGGTCCCCGGAGGGGAGCTCCTACGAGCAGTACTTC
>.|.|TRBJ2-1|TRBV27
CASSRTPTGDNEQFF
TGTGCCAGCAGTCGGACCCCTACAGGAGACAATGAGCAGTTCTTC
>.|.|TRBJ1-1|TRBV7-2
CASSLARTVTEAFF
TGTGCCAGCAGCTTAGCCCGCACGGTCACTGAAGCTTTCTTT
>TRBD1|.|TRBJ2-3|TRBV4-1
CASRREQGRSSSVGTDTQYF
TGCGCCAGCAGACGAGAACAGGGGAGATCATCTTCGGTCGGCACAGATACGCAGTATTTT
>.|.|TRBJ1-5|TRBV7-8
CASSLAPNSNQPQHF
TGTGCCAGCAGCTTAGCGCCTAATAGCAATCAGCCCCAGCATTTT
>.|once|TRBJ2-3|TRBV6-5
CASRATRTDTQYF
TGTGCCAGCAGGGCGACTAGAACAGATACGCAGTATTTT
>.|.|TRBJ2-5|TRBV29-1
CSVVRMEQETQYF
TGCAGCGTTGTTAGGATGGAGCAAGAGACCCAGTACTTC
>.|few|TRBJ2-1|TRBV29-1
CSVGERVGDLGNEQFF
TGCAGCGTTGGTGAACGTGTAGGGGATCTGGGTAATGAGCAGTTCTTC
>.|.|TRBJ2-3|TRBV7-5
CARSLWGTGGGPDTQYF
TGTGCCAGAAGCTTATGGGGGACGGGGGGAGGTCCAGATACGCAGTATTTT
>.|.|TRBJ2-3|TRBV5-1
CASSLWVGSSDTQYF
TGCGCCAGCAGCTTGTGGGTCGGGTCCTCCGATACGCAGTATTTT
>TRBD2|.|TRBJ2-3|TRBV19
CASSPRLARTDTQYF
TGTGCCAGTAGCCCCCGACTAGCGCGTACAGATACGCAGTATTTT
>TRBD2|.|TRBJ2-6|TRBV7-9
CASSLGTSGRASGANVLTF
TGTGCCAGCAGCTTAGGGACTAGCGGGAGGGCCTCTGGGGCCAACGTCCTGACTTTC
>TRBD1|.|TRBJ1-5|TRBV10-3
CAISDLGQGPNQPQHF
TGTGCCATCAGTGACCTGGGACAGGGTCCGAATCAGCCCCAGCATTTT
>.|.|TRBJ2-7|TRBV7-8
CASSLVLGSQINGQYF
TGTGCCAGCAGCTTAGTTCTCGGGTCTCAGATAAATGGACAGTACTTC
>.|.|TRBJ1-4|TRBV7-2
CASSLYWGREEKLFF
TGTGCCAGCAGCTTATATTGGGGGCGTGAGGAAAAACTGTTTTTT
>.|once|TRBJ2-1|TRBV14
CASSPGHEQFF
TGTGCCAGCAGCCCTGGGCATGAGCAGTTCTTC
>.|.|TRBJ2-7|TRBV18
CASPDRINFYEQYF
TGTGCCAGTCCCGACAGGATAAACTTCTACGAGCAGTACTTC